What follows are 17 T cell receptor beta chains derived from one specimen sequenced in a study of Ad26.COV2.S vaccination and SARS-CoV-2 variants. The sample's treatment: 19 received Ad26.COV2.S at low or high dose, single or two shots; about 5 received placebo; per-sample allocation not given. Vaccine and placebo recipients were sampled on day 63 after the first injection. The data were produced by immunoSEQ multiplex PCR, yet TCRdb's version contains in-frame clones alone and is incomplete. The data hold 360,000 or so clones, with roughly 84% observed a single time. The specimen comprised peripheral blood, sampled in a trial of Ad26.COV2.S vaccine versus placebo. Source of these receptors: a person between 18 and 59 years old who received the Ad26.COV2.S COVID-19 vaccine or a placebo.

This clone occurred a few times. V gene TRBV18 combines with J gene TRBJ1-2; D not resolved. Germline loops: CDR1 KGHSH, CDR2 LQKENI. The CDR3 loop spans 14 amino acids. Trimming took 4 bases from V and 6 from J, leaving 15 bases between them. CDR3 sequence reads: CASSLNIQRNGYTF. The CDR3 bases are TGTGCCAGCTCACTGAACATTCAAAGGAATGGCTACACCTTC.

The V and J genes are TRBV7-2 and TRBJ1-2; 9 bases fit TRBD1. The CDR3 is made up of 15 amino acids. In germline, CDR1 is SGHTA, CDR2 FQGNSA. V dropped 1 base and J dropped 4; count of bases not matched to a gene: 4. The CDR3 DNA is TGTGCCAGCAGCTTAGGTCCGGGACAGGGCTATGGCTACACCTTC. Translation: CASSLGPGQGYGYTF.

The rearrangement joins TRBV15 to TRBJ2-3, with TRBD1 matching 7 bases. V lost 1 base to trimming and J lost 3 bases; unmatched junction nucleotides: 4. The CDR3 is 15 residues long. Germline V CDR1 and CDR2: LNHNV, YYDKDF (reference sequence). The CDR3 reads CATSRASGGTDTQYF. In DNA form, the CDR3 reads TGTGCCACCAGCAGAGCGTCAGGGGGAACAGATACGCAGTATTTT.

The gene calls are TRBV18 and TRBJ1-1, with D hard to call. This CDR3 has 14 residues. The germline gives CDR1 KGHSH, CDR2 LQKENI. V lost 2 bases and J 3 bases, leaving 10 bases between the germline ends. The CDR3: CASSPTGEHTEAFF. CDR3 coding DNA: TGTGCCAGCTCACCAACCGGGGAGCACACTGAAGCTTTCTTT.

The V and J genes are TRBV7-2 and TRBJ2-3; TRBD1 might be the D (6 bases). The CDR3 consists of 13 residues. The V end lost 5 bases, the J end lost 2 bases, and 8 bases lay between the germline ends. Germline values: CDR1 SGHTA, CDR2 FQGNSA. The CDR3 DNA follows: TGTGCCAGCAGCGGACAGACCACAGATACGCAGTATTTT. This translates into CASSGQTTDTQYF. Supplemented by reference TRBV7-2 and TRBJ2-3, the full variable domain reads GAGVSQSPSNKVTEKGKDVELRCDPISGHTALYWYRQSLGQGLEFLIYFQGNSAPDKSGLPSDRFSAERTGGSVSTLTIQRTQQEDSAVYLCASSGQTTDTQYFGPGTRLTVL.

The V gene is TRBV7-6, the J gene TRBJ2-5, with a possible D match to TRBD1 (5 bases). CDR3 length: 16 amino acids. Per germline, CDR1 SGHVS and CDR2 FNYEAQ. V lost 4 bases, J lost 6 bases, and 21 bases lay in between. The CDR3 DNA reads as TGTGCCAGCAGCTGGGGTCCCCAGGGTCCGAGAAAGACCCAGTACTTC. The encoded protein is CASSWGPQGPRKTQYF.

In its sample, this clone was seen many times. The chain uses TRBV4-1 and TRBJ2-7, with D tentatively TRBD1 (5 bases). The V end was cut by 1 base, the J end by 4 bases, with 11 bases between. The CDR3 is 14 residues long. The V gene's germline CDR1 is MGHRA and CDR2 YSYEKL. The CDR3 protein is CASSQGRAVYEQYF. The CDR3 bases are TGCGCCAGCAGCCAAGGCAGGGCGGTATACGAGCAGTACTTC.

The chain combines TRBV6-1 with TRBJ2-1; a weak D match, TRBD1 (5 bases). Trimming pared 2 bases from V and 4 bases from J, leaving 15 bases between. Per germline, CDR1 MNHNS and CDR2 SASEGT. The CDR3 length is 16 residues. This CDR3 reads CASSEQGYLRYNEQFF. For the CDR3, the DNA is TGTGCCAGCAGTGAACAGGGATATCTACGGTACAATGAGCAGTTCTTC.

The chain recombines TRBV7-2 with TRBJ2-2; 7 nucleotides line up with TRBD1. V was pared by 5 bases and J by 3 bases, with 9 bases of the junction left unmatched. The CDR3 has 16 amino acids. Germline V gives CDR1 SGHTA, CDR2 FQGNSA. The CDR3 loop is CASSVVGTDYTGELFF. For the CDR3, the DNA is TGTGCCAGCAGCGTCGTCGGGACAGACTACACCGGGGAGCTGTTTTTT. Using reference TRBV7-2 and TRBJ2-2 for the parts outside the CDR3, the full variable domain is GAGVSQSPSNKVTEKGKDVELRCDPISGHTALYWYRQSLGQGLEFLIYFQGNSAPDKSGLPSDRFSAERTGGSVSTLTIQRTQQEDSAVYLCASSVVGTDYTGELFFGEGSRLTVL.

This clone was observed a single time. The chain employs TRBV5-4 and TRBJ1-2; TRBD1 is a possible D gene (5 bases). CDR3 length: 15 amino acids. CDR1 SGHNT and CDR2 YYREEE come from the germline V gene (reference sequence). Between the trimmed V and J ends, which lost 1 base and 2 bases, there was a span of 12 bases. The CDR3, as DNA: TGTGCCAGCAGCTTGCGGTTTGGGGCCAACTATGGCTACACCTTC. It encodes CASSLRFGANYGYTF.

This chain links TRBV6-2 or TRBV6-3 with TRBJ2-7; perhaps TRBD1 as D (6 bases). There are 13 residues in the CDR3. The V gene's germline CDR1 is MNHEY and CDR2 SVGEGT. The germline V and J ends were trimmed by 0 bases and 6 bases, with 9 bases remaining between them. CDR3 nucleotide sequence: TGTGCCAGCAGTTACTCAACGACAGGCGAGCAGTACTTC. Translating it yields CASSYSTTGEQYF.

J is TRBJ2-7 and V is TRBV5-1, with a weak D call TRBD1 (6 bases). The CDR3 has 14 residues. V lost 2 bases, J lost 2 bases, and 11 bases lay in between. Germline V CDR1 and CDR2: SGHRS, YFSETQ. CDR3 region: CASSFGTLTYEQYF. DNA for the CDR3: TGCGCCAGCAGCTTTGGGACACTTACCTACGAGCAGTACTTC.

The gene calls are TRBV7-9 and TRBJ2-7; D possibly matches TRBD1 or TRBD2 (5 bases each). With 3 bases removed from V and 12 bases from J, the gap between germline ends came to 12 bases. The CDR3 is made up of 11 amino acids. The V gene's germline CDR1 is SEHNR and CDR2 FQNEAQ (reference sequence). The CDR3 here is CASSFGGQPYF. The CDR3 region has the DNA TGTGCCAGCAGCTTTGGGGGTCAGCCGTACTTC.

The chain joins TRBV9 to TRBJ2-1; D is uncertain. The CDR3 sequence is 13 residues long. Trimming pared 4 bases from V and 6 bases from J, leaving 11 bases between. Germline V gene sequence: CDR1 SGDLS, CDR2 YYNGEE. The CDR3 nucleotides read TGTGCCAGCAGCCAAACTCTGGGCAATGAGCAGTTCTTC. Protein sequence: CASSQTLGNEQFF.

In this sample, this clone turned up a few times. The chain carries TRBV4-3 and TRBJ2-2; 7 bases are a match to TRBD1. The CDR3 spans 15 residues. V lost 5 bases to trimming and J lost 2 bases; unmatched junction nucleotides: 5. The germline CDR1 and CDR2 sequences are LGHNA and YSLEER. The CDR3 nucleotides read TGCGCCAGCAGCTCTGGGACAGTTAACACCGGGGAGCTGTTTTTT. It is translated as CASSSGTVNTGELFF.

The V gene is TRBV7-9, the J gene TRBJ2-7; 10 bases map to TRBD1. The CDR3 runs 15 residues. The ends lost 5 bases at V and 0 bases at J; junction bases unmatched: 4. The germline V gene encodes CDR1 SEHNR and CDR2 FQNEAQ (reference sequence). In DNA form, the CDR3 reads TGTGCCAGCAGCAGACAGGGGGCCGGCTCCTACGAGCAGTACTTC. This gives the protein CASSRQGAGSYEQYF.

This chain joins TRBV7-2 and TRBJ1-5, with 9 bases aligning to TRBD1. Germline lookup yields CDR1 SGHTA and CDR2 FQGNSA. V lost 5 bases to trimming and J lost 9 bases; unmatched junction nucleotides: 8. The CDR3 sequence is 14 residues long. CDR3 region: CASSPWTGEGPQHF. The CDR3 DNA reads TGTGCCAGCAGCCCCTGGACAGGGGAAGGGCCCCAGCATTTT.